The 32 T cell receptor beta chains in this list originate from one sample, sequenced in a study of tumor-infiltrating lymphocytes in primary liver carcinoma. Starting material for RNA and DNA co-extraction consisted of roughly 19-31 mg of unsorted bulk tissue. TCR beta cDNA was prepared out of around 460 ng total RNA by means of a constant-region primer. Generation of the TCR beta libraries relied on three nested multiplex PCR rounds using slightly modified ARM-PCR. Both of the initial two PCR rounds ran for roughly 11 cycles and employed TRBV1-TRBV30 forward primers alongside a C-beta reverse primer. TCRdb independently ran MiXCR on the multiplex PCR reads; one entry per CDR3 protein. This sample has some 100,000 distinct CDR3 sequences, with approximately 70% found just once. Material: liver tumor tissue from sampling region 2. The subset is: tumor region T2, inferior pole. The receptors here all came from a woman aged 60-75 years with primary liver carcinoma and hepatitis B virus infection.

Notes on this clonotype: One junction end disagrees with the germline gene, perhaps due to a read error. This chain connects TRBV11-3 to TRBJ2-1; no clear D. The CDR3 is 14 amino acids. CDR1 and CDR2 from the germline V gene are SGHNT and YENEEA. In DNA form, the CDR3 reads TGTGCCAGCAGCTCCCAGAACTCCTTCAATGAGCAGTTCTTC. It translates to CASSSQNSFNEQFF.

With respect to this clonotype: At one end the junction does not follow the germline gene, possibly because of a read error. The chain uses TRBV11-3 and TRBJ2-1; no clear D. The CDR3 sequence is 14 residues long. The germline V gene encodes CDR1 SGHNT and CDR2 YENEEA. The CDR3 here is CASSLLDHDKEQFF. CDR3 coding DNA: TGTGCCAGCAGCTTACTGGACCACGACAAAGAGCAGTTCTTC.

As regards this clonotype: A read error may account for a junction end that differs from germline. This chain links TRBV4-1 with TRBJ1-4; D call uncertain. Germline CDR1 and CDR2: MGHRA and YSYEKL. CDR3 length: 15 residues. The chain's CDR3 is CASNQGSTRVEKLFF. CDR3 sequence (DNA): TGCGCCAGCAACCAAGGATCGACAAGGGTTGAAAAACTGTTTTTT.

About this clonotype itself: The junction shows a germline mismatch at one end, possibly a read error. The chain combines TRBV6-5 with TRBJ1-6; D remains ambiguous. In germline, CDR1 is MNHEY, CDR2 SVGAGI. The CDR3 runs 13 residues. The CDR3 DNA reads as TGTGCCAGCAGGGAAAAAGAGAATTCACCCCTCCACTTC. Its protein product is CASREKENSPLHF.

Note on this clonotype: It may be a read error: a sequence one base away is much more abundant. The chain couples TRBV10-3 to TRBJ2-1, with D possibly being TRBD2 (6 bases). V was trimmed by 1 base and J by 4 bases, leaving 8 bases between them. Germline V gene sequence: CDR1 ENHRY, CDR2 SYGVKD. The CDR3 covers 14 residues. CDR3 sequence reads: CAISEWDCYNEQFF. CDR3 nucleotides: TGTGCCATCAGTGAGTGGGACTGTTACAATGAGCAGTTCTTC.

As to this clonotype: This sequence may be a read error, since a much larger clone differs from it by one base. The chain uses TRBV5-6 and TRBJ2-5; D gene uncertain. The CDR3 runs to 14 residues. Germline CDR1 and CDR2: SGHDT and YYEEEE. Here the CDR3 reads CASSLIEPKETQCF. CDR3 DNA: TGTGCCAGCAGCTTGATTGAACCCAAAGAGACCCAGTGCTTC.

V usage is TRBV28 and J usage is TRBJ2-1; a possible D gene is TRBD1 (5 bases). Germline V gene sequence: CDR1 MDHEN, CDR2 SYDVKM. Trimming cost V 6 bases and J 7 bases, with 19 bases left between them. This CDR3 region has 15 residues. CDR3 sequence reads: CASSVLGAAVNEQFF. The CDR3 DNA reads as TGTGCCAGCAGCGTATTAGGGGCTGCCGTTAATGAGCAGTTCTTC.

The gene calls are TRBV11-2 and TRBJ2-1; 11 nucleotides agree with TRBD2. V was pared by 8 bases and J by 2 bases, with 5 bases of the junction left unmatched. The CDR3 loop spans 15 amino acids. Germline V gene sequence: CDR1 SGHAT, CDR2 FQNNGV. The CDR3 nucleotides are TGTGCCAGCCCCCGACTAGCGGGAACCTACAATGAGCAGTTCTTC. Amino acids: CASPRLAGTYNEQFF.

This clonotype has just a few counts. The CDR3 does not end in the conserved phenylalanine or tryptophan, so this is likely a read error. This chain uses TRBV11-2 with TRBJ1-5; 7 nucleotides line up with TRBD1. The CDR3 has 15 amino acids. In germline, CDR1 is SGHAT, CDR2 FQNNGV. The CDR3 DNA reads TGTGCCAGCAGCTTAGAAGCAGGGGGTACTCAGTCCCAGCATCTT. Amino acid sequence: CASSLEAGGTQSQHL.

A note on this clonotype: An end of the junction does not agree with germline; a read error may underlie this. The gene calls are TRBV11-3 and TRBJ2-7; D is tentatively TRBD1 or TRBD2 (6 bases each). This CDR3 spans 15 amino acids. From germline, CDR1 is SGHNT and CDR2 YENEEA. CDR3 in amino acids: CGSSPGTGGKYEQYF. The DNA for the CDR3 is TGTGGCAGCAGCCCCGGGACCGGGGGCAAATACGAGCAGTACTTC.

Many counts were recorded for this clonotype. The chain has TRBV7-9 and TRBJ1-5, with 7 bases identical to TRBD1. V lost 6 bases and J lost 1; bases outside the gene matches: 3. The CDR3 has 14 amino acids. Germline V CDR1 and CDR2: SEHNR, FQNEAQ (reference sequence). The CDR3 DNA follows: TGTGCCAGCAGTCAACAGGGGAGCAATCAGCCCCAGCATTTT. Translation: CASSQQGSNQPQHF. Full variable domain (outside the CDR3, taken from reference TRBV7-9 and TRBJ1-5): DTGVSQNPRHKITKRGQNVTFRCDPISEHNRLYWYRQTLGQGPEFLTYFQNEAQLEKSRLLSDRFSAERPKGSFSTLEIQRTEQGDSAMYLCASSQQGSNQPQHFGDGTRLSIL.

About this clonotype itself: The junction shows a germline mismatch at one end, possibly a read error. CDR3 sequence: CTSSTQRGTQSF. The CDR3 coding sequence is TGTACCAGCAGCACACAACGCGGGACCCAGAGCTTC. The chain couples TRBV11-2 to TRBJ2-5; D might be TRBD2 (6 bases). This CDR3 is 12 amino acids long. The germline CDR1 and CDR2 sequences are SGHAT and FQNNGV.

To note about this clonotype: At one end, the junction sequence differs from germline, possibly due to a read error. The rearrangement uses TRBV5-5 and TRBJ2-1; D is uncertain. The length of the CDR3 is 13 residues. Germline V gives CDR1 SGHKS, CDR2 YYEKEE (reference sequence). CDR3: CASSSYGYNEQFF. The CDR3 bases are TGTGCCAGCAGCTCGTACGGCTACAACGAGCAGTTCTTC.

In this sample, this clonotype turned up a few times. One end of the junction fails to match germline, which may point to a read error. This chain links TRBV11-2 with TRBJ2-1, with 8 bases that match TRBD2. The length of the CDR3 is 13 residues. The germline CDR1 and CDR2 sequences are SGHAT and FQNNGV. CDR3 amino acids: CVSSWVSGAEQFF. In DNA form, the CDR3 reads TGTGTCAGCAGCTGGGTTAGCGGGGCAGAGCAGTTCTTC.

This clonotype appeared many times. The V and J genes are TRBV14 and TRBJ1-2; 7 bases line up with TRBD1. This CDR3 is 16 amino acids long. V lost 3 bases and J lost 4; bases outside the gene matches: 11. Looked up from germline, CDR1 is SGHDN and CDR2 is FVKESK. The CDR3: CASSQRGRQGGYGYTF. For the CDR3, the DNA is TGTGCCAGCAGCCAGAGGGGCCGACAGGGCGGCTATGGCTACACCTTC. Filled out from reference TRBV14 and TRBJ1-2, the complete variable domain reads EAGVTQFPSHSVIEKGQTVTLRCDPISGHDNLYWYRRVMGKEIKFLLHFVKESKQDESGMPNNRFLAERTGGTYSTLKVQPAELEDSGVYFCASSQRGRQGGYGYTFGSGTRLTVV.

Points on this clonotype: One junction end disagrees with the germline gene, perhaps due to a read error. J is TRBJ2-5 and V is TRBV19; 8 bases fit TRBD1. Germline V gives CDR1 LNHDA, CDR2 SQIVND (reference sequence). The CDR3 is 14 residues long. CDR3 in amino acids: CASTVQGGEEAQYF. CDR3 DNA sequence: TGTGCCAGTACAGTACAGGGGGGAGAAGAGGCCCAGTACTTC.

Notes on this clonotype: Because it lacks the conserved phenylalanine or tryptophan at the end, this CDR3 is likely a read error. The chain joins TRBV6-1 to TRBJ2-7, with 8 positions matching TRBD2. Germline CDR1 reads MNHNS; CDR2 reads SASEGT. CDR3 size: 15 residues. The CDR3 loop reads CASSKTSGSSYAQYL. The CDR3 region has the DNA TGTGCCAGCAGCAAAACTAGCGGAAGCTCCTACGCGCAGTACCTC.

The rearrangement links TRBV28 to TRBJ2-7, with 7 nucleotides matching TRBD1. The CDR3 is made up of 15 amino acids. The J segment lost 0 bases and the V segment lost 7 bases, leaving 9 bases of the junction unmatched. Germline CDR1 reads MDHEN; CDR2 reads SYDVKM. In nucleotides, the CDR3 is TGTGCCAGCAATCGGGACAGCGCGAGCTCCTACGAGCAGTACTTC. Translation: CASNRDSASSYEQYF.

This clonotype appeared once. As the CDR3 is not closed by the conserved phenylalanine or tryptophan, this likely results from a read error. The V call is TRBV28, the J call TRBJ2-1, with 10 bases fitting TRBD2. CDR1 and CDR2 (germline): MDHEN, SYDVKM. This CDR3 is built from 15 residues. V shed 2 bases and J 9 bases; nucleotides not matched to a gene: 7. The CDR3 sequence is CASSLRSSGSTEQFS. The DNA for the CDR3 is TGTGCCAGCAGTTTAAGGTCTAGCGGGAGCACTGAGCAGTTCTCC.

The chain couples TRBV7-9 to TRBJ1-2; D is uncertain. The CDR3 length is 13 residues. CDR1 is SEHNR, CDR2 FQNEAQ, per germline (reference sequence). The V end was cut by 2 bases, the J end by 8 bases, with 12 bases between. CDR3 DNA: TGTGCCAGCAGCTTAAGTCCAGCTGTGGGCTACACCTTC. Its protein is CASSLSPAVGYTF.

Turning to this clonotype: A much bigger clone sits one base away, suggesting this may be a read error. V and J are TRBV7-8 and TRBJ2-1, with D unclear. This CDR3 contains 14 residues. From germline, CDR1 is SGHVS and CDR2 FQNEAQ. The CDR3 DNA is TGTGCCAGCGGCTTTGGTGGCTCCTACAATGAGCAGTTCTTC. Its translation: CASGFGGSYNEQFF.

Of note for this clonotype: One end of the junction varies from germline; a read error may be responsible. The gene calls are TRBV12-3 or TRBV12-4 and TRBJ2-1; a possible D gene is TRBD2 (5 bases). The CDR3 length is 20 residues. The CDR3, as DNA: TGTGCCAGCAGTTTGTACAGCGGAGTGGGATCCACAAGCTCCTATAATGAGCAGTTCTTC. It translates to CASSLYSGVGSTSSYNEQFF.

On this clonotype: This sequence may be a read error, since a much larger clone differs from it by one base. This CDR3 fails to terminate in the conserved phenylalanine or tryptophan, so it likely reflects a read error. The CDR3 here is CASSLAGQGREAQYS. The DNA of the CDR3 is TGTGCCAGCAGCTTGGCCGGACAGGGGAGAGAGGCCCAGTACTCC. The chain recombines TRBV5-6 with TRBJ2-5; the match to TRBD1 covers 9 bases. Germline V gene data show CDR1 as SGHDT and CDR2 as YYEEEE. The CDR3 spans 15 residues.

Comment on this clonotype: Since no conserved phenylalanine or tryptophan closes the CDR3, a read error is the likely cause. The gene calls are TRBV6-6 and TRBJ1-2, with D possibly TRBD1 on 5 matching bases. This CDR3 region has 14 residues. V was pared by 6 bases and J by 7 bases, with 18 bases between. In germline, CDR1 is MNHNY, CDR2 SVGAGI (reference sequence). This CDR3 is CASRRGGGAIGYTL. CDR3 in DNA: TGTGCCAGCAGACGGGGGGGAGGAGCGATTGGCTACACCTTA.

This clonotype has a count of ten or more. CDR3 nucleotide sequence: TGTGCCAGCAGCTTAGCGCAGGTACCTCCGTACGAGCAGTACTTC. This translates into CASSLAQVPPYEQYF. The genes are TRBV7-8 and TRBJ2-7; D is ambiguous. Germline CDR1 SGHVS, CDR2 FQNEAQ. V was pared by 0 bases and J by 4 bases, with 13 bases between. The CDR3 covers 15 residues.

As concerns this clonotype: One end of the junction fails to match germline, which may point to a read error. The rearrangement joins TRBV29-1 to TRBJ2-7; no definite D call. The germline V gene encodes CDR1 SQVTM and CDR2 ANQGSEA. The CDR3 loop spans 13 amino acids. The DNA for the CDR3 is TGCAGAGTTGGTCTAGGAGAATCCTACAAGCAGTACTTC. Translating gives CRVGLGESYKQYF.

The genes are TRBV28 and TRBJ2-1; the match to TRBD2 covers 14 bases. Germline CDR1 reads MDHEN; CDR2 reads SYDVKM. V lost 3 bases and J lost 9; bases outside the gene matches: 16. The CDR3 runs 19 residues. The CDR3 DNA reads TGTGCCAGCAGTTTTCTGACAATCGGGACTAGCGGGAGAGGTGGTGAGCAGTTCTTC. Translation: CASSFLTIGTSGRGGEQFF.

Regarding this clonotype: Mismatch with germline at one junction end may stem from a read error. DNA for the CDR3: TGCGCCAGCAGCCCCGGGACGATAAGCTCCTTCGAGCAGTACTTC. The encoded protein is CASSPGTISSFEQYF. The rearrangement uses TRBV5-1 and TRBJ2-7, with D perhaps assigned TRBD1 or TRBD2 (5 bases each). Germline CDR1 reads SGHRS; CDR2 reads YFSETQ. The CDR3 runs 15 residues.

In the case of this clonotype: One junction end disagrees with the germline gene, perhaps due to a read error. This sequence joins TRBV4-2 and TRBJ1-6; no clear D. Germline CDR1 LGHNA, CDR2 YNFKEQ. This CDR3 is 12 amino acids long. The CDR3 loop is CAGSQDSSPLHF. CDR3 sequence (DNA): TGTGCCGGCAGTCAAGATTCTTCACCCCTCCACTTT.

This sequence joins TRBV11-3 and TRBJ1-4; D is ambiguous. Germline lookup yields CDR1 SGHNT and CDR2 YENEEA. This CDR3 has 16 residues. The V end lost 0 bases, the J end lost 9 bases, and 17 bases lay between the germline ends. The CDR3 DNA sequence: TGTGCCAGCAGCTTAGATCGGGCCACCTGGACGAAAAAACTGTTTTTT. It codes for CASSLDRATWTKKLFF.

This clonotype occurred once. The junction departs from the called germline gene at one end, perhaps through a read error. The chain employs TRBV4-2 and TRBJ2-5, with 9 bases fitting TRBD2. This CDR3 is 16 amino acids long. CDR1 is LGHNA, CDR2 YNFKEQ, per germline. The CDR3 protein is CASRQDPAGGHETQYF. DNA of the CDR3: TGTGCAAGCAGACAAGATCCAGCGGGAGGTCATGAGACCCAGTACTTC.

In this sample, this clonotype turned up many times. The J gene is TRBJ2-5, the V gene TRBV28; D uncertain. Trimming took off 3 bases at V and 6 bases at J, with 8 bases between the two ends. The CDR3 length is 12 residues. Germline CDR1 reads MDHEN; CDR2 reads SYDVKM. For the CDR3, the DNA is TGTGCCAGCAGTTTCCGTCGGAAGACCCAGTACTTC. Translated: CASSFRRKTQYF.